This TCR beta chain was sequenced during a study of OX40 agonist ivuxolimab in advanced cancers. As for the study more broadly: Ivuxolimab, which targeted the costimulatory receptor OX40 (CD134), was an agonistic, fully human IgG2 monoclonal antibody. Prior anti-PD-1, anti-PD-L1 or anti-CTLA-4 therapy was permitted, and checkpoint inhibitors had been received by under 50% of dose-escalation patients. In the dose-escalation cohort, around 80% of patients were male, and the mean age was roughly 60 years with a range of about 20 to 79. Of the approximately 50 patients in dose escalation, about 20 had hepatocellular carcinoma, approximately 15 had melanoma, 9 had renal cell carcinoma and 9 had head and neck cancer. Intravenous ivuxolimab was administered to patients every 2 weeks at six dose levels: 0.01, 0.1, 0.3, 1.5, 3 and 10 mg/kg. The paper reports the monotherapy dose-escalation portion (N ≈ 52 patients) of the phase I ivuxolimab trial. The purpose of peripheral TCRbeta sequencing was to test whether ivuxolimab changed TCR sequence diversity and led to clonal T-cell expansion. Three dose-escalation patients achieved partial responses, one with hepatocellular carcinoma and two with cutaneous melanoma.

Patients with autoimmune disease history or receiving systemic immunosuppression were excluded from the trial. Peripheral blood for TCR sequencing was collected from all dose cohorts at baseline, on cycle 4 day 1, and on cycle 7 day 1. The samples were taken from a phase I, first-in-human, multicenter, open-label dose-escalation trial of ivuxolimab. Adults with locally advanced or metastatic melanoma, renal cell, hepatocellular, or head and neck squamous cell carcinoma were enrolled in the trial. CD4+ and CD8+ T cells were sorted separately from peripheral blood before TCR sequencing. In the case of this clone: Its antigen specificity is not known. The sample holds no much larger clone one base away, and base qualities are not on file.

To sequence the TCRbeta CDR3 region, genomic DNA was isolated from the sorted cells. TCRbeta CDR3 regions were sequenced using the immunoSEQ Assay. Imported from immuneACCESS, the table was reduced by TCRdb to in-frame sequences with V and J called. These copies leave out some clones; in studies compared against another copy, an unresolved V gene accounts for under half, and the cause of the remainder is not known. The sample yields fewer than 90,000 clones; approximately 86% were counted once. Roughly 2.4% of the sample is in the top ten clones. Study-wide conclusions, independent of this receptor: Low levels of normalized T-cell clonal expansion were also seen in some patients who did not respond. After ivuxolimab, more expanded clones were found on average in CD8+ T cells than in CD4+ T cells. Partial responders in the 0.1-3.0 mg/kg groups had among the lowest normalized peripheral clonal expansion, especially among CD8+ T cells. At doses from 0.1 to 3.0 mg/kg, clonal expansion was seen in both CD4+ and CD8+ blood T cells between baseline and week 6. The antigen specificity of the peripheral T cells that underwent clonal expansion was not determined.

Sequences LGHNA (CDR1) and YSLEER (CDR2) are obtained from the germline V gene. Trimming takes 4 bases from V and 2 bases from J, and the germline ends sit 8 bases apart. Counted from cysteine to phenylalanine, this CDR3 has 13 amino acids. Only CDR3 DNA remains: 39 bases, in frame from the first base. The receptor chain draws on TRBV4-3 and TRBJ1-1; the D gene cannot be resolved reliably. The TCR originated in an adult with an advanced solid tumor such as melanoma, head and neck, liver or kidney cancer. The source was CD4+ or CD8+ T cells sorted from blood, collected in a trial of the OX40 agonist ivuxolimab. The DNA sequence follows: TGCGCCAGCAGCCCGGACCTTAACACTGAAGCTTTCTTT. This sequence encodes CASSPDLNTEAFF.